Following are 7 T cell receptor beta chains from one sample sequenced in a study of metastatic and nonmetastatic thyroid tumors. None of the patients had undergone any treatment ahead of thyroid surgery. Via MiXCR, TCRdb re-called the PCR reads. The table has over 30,000 clones, roughly 15% seen once. Sequencing was done on a sample of blood. The source is a male donor with papillary thyroid cancer or a benign thyroid nodule (not recorded which). Some clones in this sample may be carry-over from other donors' samples.

This chain links TRBV7-9 with TRBJ1-1, with 9 nucleotides matching TRBD1. The germline V gene has CDR1 SEHNR and CDR2 FQNEAQ (reference sequence). J was trimmed by 4 bases and V by 7 bases; bases with no gene match: 10. This CDR3 spans 15 amino acids. The CDR3 loop reads CASIPDRGGSTEAFF. The DNA for the CDR3 is TGTGCCAGCATCCCCGACAGGGGGGGAAGCACTGAAGCTTTCTTT.

The table lists this clone with many counts. This chain links TRBV6-1 with TRBJ2-1; D gene ambiguous. The CDR3 length is 14 residues. The germline V and J ends were trimmed by 0 bases and 8 bases, with 11 bases remaining between them. Germline lookup yields CDR1 MNHNS and CDR2 SASEGT. In DNA form, the CDR3 reads TGTGCCAGCAGTGAAGCGCTTCGGAGCGATGAGCAGTTCTTC. It codes for CASSEALRSDEQFF.

This clone was recorded at least ten times. The rearrangement joins TRBV11-2 to TRBJ2-1, with D unresolved. CDR1 SGHAT and CDR2 FQNNGV come from the germline V gene. Trimming left V 1 base short and J 8 bases short, with 3 bases between. The CDR3 covers 11 residues. CDR3 DNA sequence: TGTGCCAGCAGCTTAGCCGATGAGCAGTTCTTC. It is translated as CASSLADEQFF.

This clone was found once. A much larger clone is a single base away; this may be a read error. V and J are TRBV5-4 and TRBJ2-2, with 12 bases identical to TRBD2. The CDR3 sequence is 16 residues long. Trimming removed 4 bases from V and 6 bases from J; junction bases left unmatched: 7. Per the germline V gene, CDR1 is SGHNT and CDR2 is YYREEE (reference sequence). The CDR3 is CASSMVLAGGSGELFF. DNA for the CDR3: TGTGCCAGCAGCATGGTACTAGCGGGAGGCTCCGGGGAGCTGTTTTTT.

This clone was detected only a few times. V is TRBV27 and J is TRBJ2-7; either TRBD1 or TRBD2 may supply D (5 bases each). Trimming cost V 3 bases and J 0 bases, with 15 bases left between them. The CDR3 is 16 amino acids. Germline V gene sequence: CDR1 MNHEY, CDR2 SMNVEV (reference sequence). The CDR3 reads CASSFSPGPVSYEQYF. The DNA of the CDR3 is TGTGCCAGCAGTTTTTCACCGGGACCGGTCTCCTACGAGCAGTACTTC.

This clone appeared many times. The sample carries other DNA sequences with the same CDR3. CDR3 protein: CASSRSHGTGSYTF. The CDR3 nucleotides read TGTGCCAGCAGCCGAAGTCACGGGACAGGCAGCTACACCTTC. The chain combines TRBV28 with TRBJ1-2; 8 bases are a match to TRBD1. J gave up 9 bases and V 6 bases, and 12 bases lay outside the gene matches. Germline CDR1 and CDR2: MDHEN and SYDVKM. This CDR3 has 14 amino acids.

This clone was seen ten or more times. This clone may be a read error of a much larger clone one base away. The sample holds other DNA sequences that translate to the same CDR3. The chain is built from TRBV7-2 and TRBJ2-3; 7 bases agree with TRBD1. The CDR3 length is 14 residues. Germline CDR1 reads SGHTA; CDR2 reads FQGNSA. The CDR3, as DNA: TGTGCCAGCAGCTTGGACAGGAGCACAGACACGCAGTATTTT. It codes for CASSLDRSTDTQYF.